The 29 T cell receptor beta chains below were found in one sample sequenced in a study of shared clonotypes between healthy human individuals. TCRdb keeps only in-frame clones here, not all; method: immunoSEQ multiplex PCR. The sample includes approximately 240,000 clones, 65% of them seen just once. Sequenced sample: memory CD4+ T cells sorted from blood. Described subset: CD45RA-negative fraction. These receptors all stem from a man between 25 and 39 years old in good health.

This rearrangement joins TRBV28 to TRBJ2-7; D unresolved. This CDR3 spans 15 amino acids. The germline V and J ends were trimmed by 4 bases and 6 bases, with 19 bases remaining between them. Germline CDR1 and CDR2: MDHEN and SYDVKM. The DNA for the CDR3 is TGTGCCAGCAGTTCTAATCTGACGCCAACCTTCGAGCAGTACTTC. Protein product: CASSSNLTPTFEQYF.

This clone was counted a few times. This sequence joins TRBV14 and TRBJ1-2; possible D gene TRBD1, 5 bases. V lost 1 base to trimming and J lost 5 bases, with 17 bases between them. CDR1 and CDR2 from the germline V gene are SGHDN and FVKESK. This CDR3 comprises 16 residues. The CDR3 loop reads CASSQVWGSFLYGYTF. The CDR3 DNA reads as TGTGCCAGCAGCCAAGTCTGGGGCAGCTTTCTGTATGGCTACACCTTC. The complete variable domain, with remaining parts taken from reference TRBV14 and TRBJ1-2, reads EAGVTQFPSHSVIEKGQTVTLRCDPISGHDNLYWYRRVMGKEIKFLLHFVKESKQDESGMPNNRFLAERTGGTYSTLKVQPAELEDSGVYFCASSQVWGSFLYGYTFGSGTRLTVV.

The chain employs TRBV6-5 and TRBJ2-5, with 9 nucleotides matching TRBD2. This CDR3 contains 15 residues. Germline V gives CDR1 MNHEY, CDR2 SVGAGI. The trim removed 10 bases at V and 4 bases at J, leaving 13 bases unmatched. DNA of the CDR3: TGTGCCACCAAAACCGGGACTAGCTTCCGAGAGACCCAGTACTTC. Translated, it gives CATKTGTSFRETQYF.

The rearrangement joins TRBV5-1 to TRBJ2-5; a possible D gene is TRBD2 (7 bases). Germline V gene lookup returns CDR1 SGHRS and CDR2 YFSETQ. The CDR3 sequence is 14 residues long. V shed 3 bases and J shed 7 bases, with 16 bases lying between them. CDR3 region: CASSSAQGGGTQYF. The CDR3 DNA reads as TGCGCCAGCAGCTCGGCCCAGGGAGGGGGGACCCAGTACTTC.

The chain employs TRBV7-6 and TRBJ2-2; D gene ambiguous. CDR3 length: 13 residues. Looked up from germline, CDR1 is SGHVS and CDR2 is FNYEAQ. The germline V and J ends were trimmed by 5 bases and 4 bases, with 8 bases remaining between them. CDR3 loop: CASSQRSTGELFF. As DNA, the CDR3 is TGTGCCAGCAGCCAAAGAAGCACCGGGGAGCTGTTTTTT.

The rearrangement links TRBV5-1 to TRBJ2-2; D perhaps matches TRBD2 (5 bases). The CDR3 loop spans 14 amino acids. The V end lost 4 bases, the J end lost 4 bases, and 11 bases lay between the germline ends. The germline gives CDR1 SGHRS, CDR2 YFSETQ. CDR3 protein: CASSEGSSTGELFF. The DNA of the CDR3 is TGCGCCAGCAGCGAGGGTAGTAGCACCGGGGAGCTGTTTTTT.

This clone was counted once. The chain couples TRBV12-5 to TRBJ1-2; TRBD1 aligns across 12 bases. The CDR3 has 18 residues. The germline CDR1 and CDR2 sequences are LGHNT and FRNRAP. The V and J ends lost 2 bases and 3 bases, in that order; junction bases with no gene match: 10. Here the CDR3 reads CASGLILSGTGGDYGYTF. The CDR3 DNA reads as TGTGCTAGTGGTTTGATCCTATCCGGGACAGGGGGCGACTATGGCTACACCTTC.

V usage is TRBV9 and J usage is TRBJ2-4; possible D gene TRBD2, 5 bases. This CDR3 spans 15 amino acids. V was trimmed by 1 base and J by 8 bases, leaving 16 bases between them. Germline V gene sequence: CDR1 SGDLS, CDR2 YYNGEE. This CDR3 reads CASSVHFEAGDIQYF. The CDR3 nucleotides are TGTGCCAGCAGCGTACACTTCGAGGCCGGGGACATTCAGTACTTC.

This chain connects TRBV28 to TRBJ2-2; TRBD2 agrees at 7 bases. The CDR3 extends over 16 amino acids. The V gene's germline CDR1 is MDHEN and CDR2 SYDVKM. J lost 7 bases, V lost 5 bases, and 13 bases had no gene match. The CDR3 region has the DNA TGTGCCAGCAGTCCATGGGGCGGGAGTAATATCGGGGAGCTGTTTTTT. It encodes CASSPWGGSNIGELFF. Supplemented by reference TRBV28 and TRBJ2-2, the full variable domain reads DVKVTQSSRYLVKRTGEKVFLECVQDMDHENMFWYRQDPGLGLRLIYFSYDVKMKEKGDIPEGYSVSREKKERFSLILESASTNQTSMYLCASSPWGGSNIGELFFGEGSRLTVL.

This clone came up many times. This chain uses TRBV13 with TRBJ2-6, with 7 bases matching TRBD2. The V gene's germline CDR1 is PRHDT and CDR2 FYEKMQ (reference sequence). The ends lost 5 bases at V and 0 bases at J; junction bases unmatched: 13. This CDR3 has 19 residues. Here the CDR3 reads CASSPTSALPFSGANVLTF. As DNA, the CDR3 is TGTGCCAGCAGCCCAACTAGCGCCCTCCCGTTCTCTGGGGCCAACGTCCTGACTTTC.

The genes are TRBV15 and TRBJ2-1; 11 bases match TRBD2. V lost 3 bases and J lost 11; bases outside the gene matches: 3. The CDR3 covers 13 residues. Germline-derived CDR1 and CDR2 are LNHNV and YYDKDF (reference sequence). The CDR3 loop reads CATSRPTSGKQFF. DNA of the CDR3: TGTGCCACCAGCAGGCCGACTAGCGGGAAGCAGTTCTTC.

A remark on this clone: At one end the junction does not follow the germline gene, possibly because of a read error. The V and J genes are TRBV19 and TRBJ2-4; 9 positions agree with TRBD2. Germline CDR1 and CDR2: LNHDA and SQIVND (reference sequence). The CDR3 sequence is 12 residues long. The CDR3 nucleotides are TGTGCCAGTAGGGGAGCGGGAGGTGCAAGGGACTTC. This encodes CASRGAGGARDF.

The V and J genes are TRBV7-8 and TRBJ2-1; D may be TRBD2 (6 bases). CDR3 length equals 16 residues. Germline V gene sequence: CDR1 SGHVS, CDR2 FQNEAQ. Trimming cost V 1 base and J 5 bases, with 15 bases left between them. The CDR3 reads CASSLGGGGNHNEQFF. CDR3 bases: TGTGCCAGCAGCTTAGGGGGAGGCGGGAACCACAATGAGCAGTTCTTC. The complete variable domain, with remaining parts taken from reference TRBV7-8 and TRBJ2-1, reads GAGVSQSPRYKVAKRGQDVALRCDPISGHVSLFWYQQALGQGPEFLTYFQNEAQLDKSGLPSDRFFAERPEGSVSTLKIQRTQQEDSAVYLCASSLGGGGNHNEQFFGPGTRLTVL.

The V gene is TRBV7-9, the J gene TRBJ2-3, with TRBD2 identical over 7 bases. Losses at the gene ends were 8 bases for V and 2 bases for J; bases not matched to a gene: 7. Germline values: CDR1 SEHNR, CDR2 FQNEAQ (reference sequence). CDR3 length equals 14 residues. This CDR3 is CASVGLQNTDTQYF. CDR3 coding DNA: TGTGCCAGCGTGGGACTACAGAACACAGATACGCAGTATTTT. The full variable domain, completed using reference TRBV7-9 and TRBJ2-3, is DTGVSQNPRHKITKRGQNVTFRCDPISEHNRLYWYRQTLGQGPEFLTYFQNEAQLEKSRLLSDRFSAERPKGSFSTLEIQRTEQGDSAMYLCASVGLQNTDTQYFGPGTRLTVL.

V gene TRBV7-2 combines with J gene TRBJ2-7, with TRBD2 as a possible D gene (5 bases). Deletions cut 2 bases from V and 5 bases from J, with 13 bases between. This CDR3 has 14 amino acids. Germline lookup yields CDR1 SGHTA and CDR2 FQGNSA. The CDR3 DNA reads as TGTGCCAGCAGCTTATCACGGGAATTCAACGAGCAGTACTTC. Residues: CASSLSREFNEQYF.

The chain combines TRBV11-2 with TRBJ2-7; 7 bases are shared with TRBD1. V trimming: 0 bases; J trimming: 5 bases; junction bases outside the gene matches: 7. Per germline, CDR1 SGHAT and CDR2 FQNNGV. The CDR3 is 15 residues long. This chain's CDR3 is CASSLDRGRGNEQYF. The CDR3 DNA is TGTGCCAGCAGCTTAGATCGAGGCAGGGGGAACGAGCAGTACTTC.

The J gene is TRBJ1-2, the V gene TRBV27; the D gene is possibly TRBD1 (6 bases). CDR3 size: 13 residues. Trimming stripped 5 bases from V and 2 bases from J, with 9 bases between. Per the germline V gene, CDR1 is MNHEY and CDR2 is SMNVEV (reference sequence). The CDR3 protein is CASSPDRNYGYTF. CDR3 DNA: TGTGCCAGCAGTCCCGACAGGAACTATGGCTACACCTTC.

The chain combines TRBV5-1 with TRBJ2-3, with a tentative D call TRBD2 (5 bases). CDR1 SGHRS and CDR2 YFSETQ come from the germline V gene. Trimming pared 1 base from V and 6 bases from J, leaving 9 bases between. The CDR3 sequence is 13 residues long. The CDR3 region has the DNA TGCGCCAGCAGCTTGTGGGGAGATGATACGCAGTATTTT. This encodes CASSLWGDDTQYF.

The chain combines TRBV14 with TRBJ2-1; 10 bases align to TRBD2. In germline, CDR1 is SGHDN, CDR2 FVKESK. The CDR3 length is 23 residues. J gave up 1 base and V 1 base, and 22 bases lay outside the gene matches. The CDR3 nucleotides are TGTGCCAGCAGCCAAGGCGGGCCGTTCCCTCTAGCGGGAGTCTCTTTTTCCTACAATGAGCAGTTCTTC. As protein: CASSQGGPFPLAGVSFSYNEQFF. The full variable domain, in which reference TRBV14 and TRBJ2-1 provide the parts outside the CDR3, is EAGVTQFPSHSVIEKGQTVTLRCDPISGHDNLYWYRRVMGKEIKFLLHFVKESKQDESGMPNNRFLAERTGGTYSTLKVQPAELEDSGVYFCASSQGGPFPLAGVSFSYNEQFFGPGTRLTVL.

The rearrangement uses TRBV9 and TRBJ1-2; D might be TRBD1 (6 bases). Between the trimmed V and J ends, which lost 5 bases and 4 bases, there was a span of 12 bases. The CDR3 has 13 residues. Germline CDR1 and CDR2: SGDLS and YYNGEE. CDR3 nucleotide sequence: TGTGCCAGCAGGAACAGGGCGGGCTATGGCTACACCTTC. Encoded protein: CASRNRAGYGYTF.

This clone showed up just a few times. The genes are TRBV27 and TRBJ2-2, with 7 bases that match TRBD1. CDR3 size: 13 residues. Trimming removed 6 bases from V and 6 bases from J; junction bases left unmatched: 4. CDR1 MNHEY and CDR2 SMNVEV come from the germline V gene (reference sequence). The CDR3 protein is CASSGQAPGELFF. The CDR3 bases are TGTGCCAGCAGCGGACAGGCCCCCGGGGAGCTGTTTTTT.

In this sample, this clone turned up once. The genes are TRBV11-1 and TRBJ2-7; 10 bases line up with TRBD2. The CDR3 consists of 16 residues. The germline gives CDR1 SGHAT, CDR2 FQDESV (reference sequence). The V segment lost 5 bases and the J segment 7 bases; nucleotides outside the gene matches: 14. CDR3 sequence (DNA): TGTGCCAGCAGCACTCTTGGTAGCGGGAGGCGCAGGGAGCAGTACTTC. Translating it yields CASSTLGSGRRREQYF.

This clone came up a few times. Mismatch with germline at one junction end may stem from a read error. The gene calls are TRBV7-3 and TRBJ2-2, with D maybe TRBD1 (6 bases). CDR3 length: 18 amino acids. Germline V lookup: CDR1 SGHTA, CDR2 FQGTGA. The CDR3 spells CASTLRAGAEKSAGELFF. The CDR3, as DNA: TGTGCCAGCACCTTACGGGCAGGGGCCGAAAAATCGGCCGGGGAGCTGTTTTTT.

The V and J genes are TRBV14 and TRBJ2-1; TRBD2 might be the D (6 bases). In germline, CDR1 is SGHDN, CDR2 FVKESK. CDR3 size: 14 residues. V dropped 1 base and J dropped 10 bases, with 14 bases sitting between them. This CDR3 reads CASSQGTGAREQFF. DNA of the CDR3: TGTGCCAGCAGCCAAGGGACGGGAGCCAGGGAGCAGTTCTTC.

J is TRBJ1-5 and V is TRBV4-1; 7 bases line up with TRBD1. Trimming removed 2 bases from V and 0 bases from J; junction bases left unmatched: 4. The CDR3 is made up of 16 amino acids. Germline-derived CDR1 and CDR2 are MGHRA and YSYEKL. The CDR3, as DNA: TGCGCCAGCAGCCAAACACAGGGGCATAGCAATCAGCCCCAGCATTTT. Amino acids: CASSQTQGHSNQPQHF.

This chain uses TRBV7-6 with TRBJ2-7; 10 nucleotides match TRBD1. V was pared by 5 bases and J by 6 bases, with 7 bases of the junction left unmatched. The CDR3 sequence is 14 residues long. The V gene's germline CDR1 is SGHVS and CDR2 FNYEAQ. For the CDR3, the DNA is TGTGCCAGCAGCCCTCGGGACAGGGGAGCCGAGCAGTACTTC. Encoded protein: CASSPRDRGAEQYF.

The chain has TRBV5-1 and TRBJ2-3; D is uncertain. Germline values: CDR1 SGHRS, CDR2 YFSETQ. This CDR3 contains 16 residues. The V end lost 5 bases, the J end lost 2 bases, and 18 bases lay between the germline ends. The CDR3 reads CASRPAPRTNTDTQYF. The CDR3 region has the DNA TGCGCCAGCAGACCCGCCCCAAGAACCAACACAGATACGCAGTATTTT.

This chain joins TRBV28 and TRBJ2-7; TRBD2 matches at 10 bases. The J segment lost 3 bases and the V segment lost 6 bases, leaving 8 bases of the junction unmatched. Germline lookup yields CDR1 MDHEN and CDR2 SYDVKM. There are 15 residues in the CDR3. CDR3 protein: CASRGLGLADYEQYF. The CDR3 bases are TGTGCCAGCAGGGGATTAGGACTAGCGGACTACGAGCAGTACTTC. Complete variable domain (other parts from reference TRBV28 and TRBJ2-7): DVKVTQSSRYLVKRTGEKVFLECVQDMDHENMFWYRQDPGLGLRLIYFSYDVKMKEKGDIPEGYSVSREKKERFSLILESASTNQTSMYLCASRGLGLADYEQYFGPGTRLTVT.

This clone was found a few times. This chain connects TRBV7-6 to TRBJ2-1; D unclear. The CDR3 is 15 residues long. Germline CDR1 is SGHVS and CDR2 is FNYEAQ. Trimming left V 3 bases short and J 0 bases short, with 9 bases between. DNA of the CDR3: TGTGCCAGCAGCTTCTCAGAGAGCTCCTACAATGAGCAGTTCTTC. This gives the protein CASSFSESSYNEQFF. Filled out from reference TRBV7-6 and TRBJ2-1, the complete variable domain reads GAGVSQSPRYKVTKRGQDVALRCDPISGHVSLYWYRQALGQGPEFLTYFNYEAQQDKSGLPNDRFSAERPEGSISTLTIQRTEQRDSAMYRCASSFSESSYNEQFFGPGTRLTVL.